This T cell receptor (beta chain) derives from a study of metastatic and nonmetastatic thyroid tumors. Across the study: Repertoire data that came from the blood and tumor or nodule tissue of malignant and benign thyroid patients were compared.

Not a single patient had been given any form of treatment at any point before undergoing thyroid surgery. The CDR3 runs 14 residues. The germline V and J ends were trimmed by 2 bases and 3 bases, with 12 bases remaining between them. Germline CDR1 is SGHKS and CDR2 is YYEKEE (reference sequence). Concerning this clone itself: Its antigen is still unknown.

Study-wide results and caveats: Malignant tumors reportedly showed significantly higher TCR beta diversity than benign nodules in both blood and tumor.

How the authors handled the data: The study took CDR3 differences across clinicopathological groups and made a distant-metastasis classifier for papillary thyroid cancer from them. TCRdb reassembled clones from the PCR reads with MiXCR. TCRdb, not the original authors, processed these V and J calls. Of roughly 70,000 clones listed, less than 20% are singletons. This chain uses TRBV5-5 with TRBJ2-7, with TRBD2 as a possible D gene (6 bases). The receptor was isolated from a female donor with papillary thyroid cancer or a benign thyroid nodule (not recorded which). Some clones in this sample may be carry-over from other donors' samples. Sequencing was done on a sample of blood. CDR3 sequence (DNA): TGTGCCAGCAGCTTCCGGCCGGGGGACTACGAGCAGTACTTC. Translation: CASSFRPGDYEQYF. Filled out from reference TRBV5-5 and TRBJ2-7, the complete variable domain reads DAGVTQSPTHLIKTRGQQVTLRCSPISGHKSVSWYQQVLGQGPQFIFQYYEKEERGRGNFPDRFSARQFPNYSSELNVNALLLGDSALYLCASSFRPGDYEQYFGPGTRLTVT.